The sequence of this T cell receptor (beta chain) was determined in a study of shared clonotypes between healthy human individuals. Trimming pared 3 bases from V and 6 bases from J, leaving 15 bases between. The CDR3 runs 15 residues. CDR1 and CDR2 (germline): MDHEN, SYDVKM. Libraries were prepared by immunoSEQ multiplex PCR; TCRdb keeps only in-frame clonotypes and omits some of them. The table lists some 1.1 million clones, roughly 77% of them singletons. The sequence derives from a young man in good health. Some clones in this sample may be carry-over from other donors' samples. V is TRBV28 and J is TRBJ1-5; TRBD1 is a possible D gene (5 bases). Source material: memory CD4+ T cells from PBMCs. Subset indicated: CD45RA-negative fraction. CDR3 residues: CASSFSGFGAQPQHF. CDR3 coding DNA: TGTGCCAGCAGTTTTTCAGGGTTCGGTGCTCAGCCCCAGCATTTT.